One sample yielded the 22 T cell receptor beta chains listed below, sequenced in a study of shared clonotypes between healthy human individuals. The table came from immunoSEQ multiplex PCR; TCRdb's copy has only in-frame clones and leaves some out. The sample gives under 600,000 clones, about 97% of which show up once; roughly 0.055% is in the top ten. Sequences were obtained from naive CD4+ T cells sorted from blood. The subset is: CD45RA+ positively selected. These receptor sequences come from a woman in her twenties or thirties in good health.

V gene TRBV28 combines with J gene TRBJ1-1; 11 nucleotides align to TRBD1. The CDR3 loop spans 14 amino acids. V lost 6 bases, J lost 5 bases, and 5 bases stayed unmatched. CDR1 and CDR2 (germline): MDHEN, SYDVKM. The chain's CDR3 is CASRQDRGQTEAFF. The CDR3 DNA is TGTGCCAGCAGGCAGGACAGGGGGCAAACTGAAGCTTTCTTT.

This rearrangement joins TRBV7-3 to TRBJ2-5, with D tentatively TRBD1 (6 bases). V lost 3 bases, J lost 3 bases, and 8 bases lay in between. CDR3 size: 13 residues. Per germline, CDR1 SGHTA and CDR2 FQGTGA. CDR3 loop: CASSLHREETQYF. The CDR3 coding sequence is TGTGCCAGCAGCTTGCACAGGGAAGAGACCCAGTACTTC.

The gene calls are TRBV2 and TRBJ2-7; 7 nucleotides agree with TRBD2. After removal of 6 bases from V and 9 bases from J, the junction contained 23 bases not matched to a gene. The CDR3 extends over 17 amino acids. Germline CDR1 reads SNHLY; CDR2 reads FYNNEI. The CDR3 region is CASSRRETRSGTNVQYF. The CDR3 coding sequence is TGTGCCAGCAGCAGACGGGAAACACGGAGTGGGACTAATGTGCAGTACTTC.

Comment on this clone: In the same sample, other DNA sequences code for this CDR3. The V call is TRBV5-1, the J call TRBJ2-3; 8 bases map to TRBD1. Germline V gives CDR1 SGHRS, CDR2 YFSETQ. The CDR3 spans 15 residues. The trim removed 1 base at V and 2 bases at J, leaving 3 bases unmatched. The CDR3 loop reads CASSLTGGSTDTQYF. The CDR3 DNA sequence: TGCGCCAGCAGCTTGACAGGGGGATCCACAGATACGCAGTATTTT.

The chain recombines TRBV5-1 with TRBJ2-7; tentatively, D is TRBD2 (6 bases). CDR1 is SGHRS, CDR2 YFSETQ, per germline. Trimming stripped 3 bases from V and 7 bases from J, with 20 bases between. CDR3 length: 15 amino acids. CDR3 in DNA: TGCGCCAGCAGCTATGGAGCGGGCGAGCTTGGGGAGCAGTACTTC. This codes for CASSYGAGELGEQYF.

This rearrangement joins TRBV6-6 to TRBJ1-1; D ambiguous. CDR3 length equals 14 residues. The germline V gene has CDR1 MNHNY and CDR2 SVGAGI (reference sequence). The V end lost 2 bases, the J end lost 1 base, and 8 bases lay between the germline ends. The CDR3 DNA reads TGTGCCAGCAGTTACGGAGGAAGGAACACTGAAGCTTTCTTT. Translation gives CASSYGGRNTEAFF.

The DNA of the CDR3 is TGTGCCAGCAGTTACTCCAGACTAGCTCATTCAGATACGCAGTATTTT. As protein: CASSYSRLAHSDTQYF. The J gene is TRBJ2-3, the V gene TRBV6-5; 7 bases line up with TRBD2. After removal of 0 bases from V and 4 bases from J, the junction contained 7 bases not matched to a gene. Germline V gene lookup returns CDR1 MNHEY and CDR2 SVGAGI. CDR3 length: 16 amino acids.

The chain combines TRBV7-9 with TRBJ1-2; D not resolved. Trimming left V 5 bases short and J 5 bases short, with 9 bases between. The CDR3 extends over 12 amino acids. The germline gives CDR1 SEHNR, CDR2 FQNEAQ (reference sequence). CDR3 in amino acids: CASSAQSYGYTF. The CDR3 DNA reads TGTGCCAGCAGCGCCCAGAGTTATGGCTACACCTTC. Using reference TRBV7-9 and TRBJ1-2 for the parts outside the CDR3, the full variable domain is DTGVSQNPRHKITKRGQNVTFRCDPISEHNRLYWYRQTLGQGPEFLTYFQNEAQLEKSRLLSDRFSAERPKGSFSTLEIQRTEQGDSAMYLCASSAQSYGYTFGSGTRLTVV.

The J gene is TRBJ2-6, the V gene TRBV5-1; D assignment may be TRBD1 or TRBD2 (5 bases each). This CDR3 has 17 residues. CDR1 SGHRS and CDR2 YFSETQ come from the germline V gene. V was clipped by 5 bases and J by 3 bases, with 18 bases between them. The CDR3 DNA reads as TGCGCCAGCAGTAAAACCGAGGGGTTTTATGGGGCCAACGTCCTGACTTTC. Protein product: CASSKTEGFYGANVLTF.

The CDR3 loop reads CAWSPAANTEAFF. The CDR3 nucleotides read TGTGCCTGGAGTCCGGCGGCGAACACTGAAGCTTTCTTT. This chain uses TRBV30 with TRBJ1-1; D uncertain. V lost 2 bases, J lost 1 base, and 8 bases lay in between. The CDR3 consists of 13 residues. From germline, CDR1 is GTSNPN and CDR2 SVGIG (reference sequence).

The gene calls are TRBV27 and TRBJ2-1, with TRBD2 as a possible D gene (6 bases). Germline V gene lookup returns CDR1 MNHEY and CDR2 SMNVEV (reference sequence). V dropped 5 bases and J dropped 0 bases, with 20 bases sitting between them. The CDR3 has 18 amino acids. CDR3 sequence (DNA): TGTGCCAGCAGTCCAGAGGGACTGGCCAGGAGCTCCTACAATGAGCAGTTCTTC. Amino acids: CASSPEGLARSSYNEQFF.

The chain uses TRBV6-1 and TRBJ2-3; D may be TRBD2 (6 bases). This CDR3 comprises 15 residues. Trimming took off 5 bases at V and 5 bases at J, with 17 bases between the two ends. Germline-derived CDR1 and CDR2 are MNHNS and SASEGT. The CDR3 sequence is CASSPRLGDRDTQYF. CDR3 bases: TGTGCCAGCAGTCCTAGACTAGGAGACAGAGATACGCAGTATTTT.

The rearrangement uses TRBV29-1 and TRBJ2-1, with D unclear. The germline V gene has CDR1 SQVTM and CDR2 ANQGSEA. V was shortened by 1 base and J by 0 bases, with 10 bases between the two germline ends. The CDR3 consists of 15 residues. The CDR3 nucleotides read TGCAGCGTTGAAGTATTCCAGTTCTCCTACAATGAGCAGTTCTTC. As protein: CSVEVFQFSYNEQFF.

V and J are TRBV5-6 and TRBJ2-7; TRBD2 matches 10 bases. Trimming cost V 2 bases and J 2 bases; bases outside gene matches: 1. CDR3 size: 14 residues. Germline CDR1 reads SGHDT; CDR2 reads YYEEEE. CDR3 sequence: CASSLLAGPYEQYF. The CDR3 DNA sequence: TGTGCCAGCAGCTTACTAGCGGGACCCTACGAGCAGTACTTC.

The V call is TRBV18, the J call TRBJ2-7; no firm D call. Between the trimmed V and J ends, which lost 2 bases and 3 bases, there was a span of 17 bases. Germline values: CDR1 KGHSH, CDR2 LQKENI. The CDR3 has 16 amino acids. The CDR3 region is CASSPNNPDPYYEQYF. CDR3 nucleotide sequence: TGTGCCAGCTCACCAAACAACCCAGACCCCTACTACGAGCAGTACTTC. Looking up the rest from reference TRBV18 and TRBJ2-7 gives the full variable domain: NAGVMQNPRHLVRRRGQEARLRCSPMKGHSHVYWYRQLPEEGLKFMVYLQKENIIDESGMPKERFSAEFPKEGPSILRIQQVVRGDSAAYFCASSPNNPDPYYEQYFGPGTRLTVT.

The rearrangement uses TRBV5-5 and TRBJ1-2, with a possible D match to TRBD1 (5 bases). Germline loops: CDR1 SGHKS, CDR2 YYEKEE (reference sequence). V was clipped by 3 bases and J by 1 base, with 7 bases between them. The CDR3 length is 13 residues. CDR3 residues: CASSYDSNYGYTF. The CDR3, as DNA: TGTGCCAGCAGCTATGACAGTAACTATGGCTACACCTTC.

The rearrangement uses TRBV5-1 and TRBJ2-7; D remains unclear. CDR1 is SGHRS and CDR2 is YFSETQ in the germline V gene. With 4 bases removed from V and 2 bases from J, the gap between germline ends came to 13 bases. CDR3 length: 14 amino acids. The CDR3 reads CASSGVGGTYEQYF. The DNA for the CDR3 is TGCGCCAGCAGCGGGGTCGGCGGAACCTACGAGCAGTACTTC.

The chain links TRBV7-8 to TRBJ2-3; 7 bases are a match to TRBD2. Per germline, CDR1 SGHVS and CDR2 FQNEAQ. The CDR3 is made up of 14 amino acids. Trimming removed 4 bases from V and 5 bases from J; junction bases left unmatched: 6. The CDR3 loop reads CASSSPWGGDTQYF. Written as DNA, the CDR3 is TGTGCCAGCAGCTCCCCGTGGGGGGGAGATACGCAGTATTTT.

Comment on this clone: Other DNA sequences of this sample code for an identical CDR3. The chain is built from TRBV28 and TRBJ1-1; D is uncertain. Germline values: CDR1 MDHEN, CDR2 SYDVKM. V gave up 2 bases and J gave up 1 base, with 5 bases separating them. The CDR3 has 13 amino acids. The CDR3 DNA is TGTGCCAGCAGTTTAAGCCGGAACACTGAAGCTTTCTTT. Residues: CASSLSRNTEAFF.

The chain recombines TRBV5-1 with TRBJ2-5; D not certain. This CDR3 comprises 13 residues. CDR1 is SGHRS, CDR2 YFSETQ, per germline. V lost 4 bases to trimming and J lost 2 bases, with 9 bases between them. This CDR3 reads CASSPTVQETQYF. As DNA, the CDR3 is TGCGCCAGCAGCCCGACTGTACAAGAGACCCAGTACTTC.

The chain couples TRBV7-2 to TRBJ2-7; a possible D gene is TRBD2 (5 bases). Trimming took 4 bases from V and 4 from J, leaving 17 bases between them. The CDR3 length is 15 residues. CDR1 is SGHTA and CDR2 is FQGNSA in the germline V gene. This chain's CDR3 is CASSSQDGPGYEQYF. The CDR3 bases are TGTGCCAGCAGCTCCCAGGATGGGCCGGGGTACGAGCAGTACTTC.

The gene calls are TRBV4-1 and TRBJ2-5; 13 bases agree with TRBD2. This CDR3 has 16 residues. Losses at the gene ends were 4 bases for V and 4 bases for J; bases not matched to a gene: 6. CDR1 is MGHRA, CDR2 YSYEKL, per germline. CDR3 in amino acids: CASSLTSGRAGETQYF. In nucleotides, the CDR3 is TGCGCCAGCAGCCTAACTAGCGGGAGGGCCGGAGAGACCCAGTACTTC.